A selection of T cell receptor beta chains follows, all from one sample in a study of CD8 T cells in ankylosing spondylitis. TCRdb reprocessed the 5' RACE reads with MiXCR, giving one entry per CDR3 protein. The sample lists 100,000 or so distinct CDR3 sequences, approximately 9.6% occurring once. The specimen sequenced was blood, either unsorted or a sorted T cell fraction (not recorded which). The receptors were gathered from a male donor with ankylosing spondylitis. Both conserved end residues are part of each CDR3. The order of the fields is CDR3 protein, CDR3 DNA, clone size, J gene, D gene, CDR3 length, V gene. D genes are given only for firm matches. Clone size is given for some rows only: seen once, a few or many times, or a class if the clone is expanded.

CASSLGDRPLDNEQFF	TGTGCCAGCAGCTTAGGGGACAGACCCCTTGACAATGAGCAGTTCTTC	many	TRBJ2-1	TRBD1	16	TRBV7-9
CASGLPGSGNYGYTF	TGTGCTAGTGGTCTCCCCGGTTCGGGCAACTATGGCTACACCTTC	few	TRBJ1-2	.	15	TRBV12-5
CASSTANTEAFF	TGTGCCAGCAGCACCGCCAACACTGAAGCTTTCTTT	many	TRBJ1-1	.	12	TRBV7-2
CSARDPPGPDNEQFF	TGCAGTGCTAGAGATCCCCCGGGCCCGGACAATGAGCAGTTCTTC	many	TRBJ2-1	.	15	TRBV20-1
CASSVGELTSSYNEQFF	TGTGCCAGCAGTGTCGGGGAACTCACTAGCTCCTACAATGAGCAGTTCTTC	many	TRBJ2-1	.	17	TRBV6-2/TRBV6-3
CSATAVRAGFNEQFF	TGCAGTGCTACCGCCGTTCGGGCGGGCTTCAATGAGCAGTTCTTC	.	TRBJ2-1	.	15	TRBV20-1
CSVSGTGASSEKLFF	TGCAGCGTTTCCGGGACAGGGGCCTCTAGTGAAAAACTGTTTTTT	many	TRBJ1-4	TRBD1	15	TRBV29-1
CATSGGGTQETQYF	TGTGCCACCAGTGGGGGGGGAACACAAGAGACCCAGTACTTC	.	TRBJ2-5	TRBD2	14	TRBV24-1
CASSPNRAEQFF	TGTGCCAGCTCACCGAACAGGGCTGAGCAGTTCTTC	many	TRBJ2-1	.	12	TRBV18
CASSFQAGNQPQHF	TGTGCCAGCAGTTTTCAGGCTGGCAATCAGCCCCAGCATTTT	many	TRBJ1-5	.	14	TRBV27
CASRLSTTSGRSNEQFF	TGTGCCAGCAGGCTGAGTACGACTAGCGGGAGAAGCAATGAGCAGTTCTTC	.	TRBJ2-1	TRBD2	17	TRBV2
CASSLTRAGHETQYF	TGTGCCAGCAGCCTCACCCGAGCGGGACATGAGACCCAGTACTTC	.	TRBJ2-5	.	15	TRBV21-1
CASSPPRHSEYNSPLHF	TGTGCCAGCAGTCCTCCCAGGCATTCCGAATATAATTCACCCCTCCACTTT	few	TRBJ1-6	.	17	TRBV3-1
CASSLVGEGLDNEQFF	TGTGCCAGCAGCTTAGTAGGGGAGGGACTAGATAATGAGCAGTTCTTC	many	TRBJ2-1	TRBD2	16	TRBV7-6
CSVVLAGGTRWTGELFF	TGCAGCGTTGTACTAGCGGGAGGGACCCGGTGGACCGGGGAGCTGTTTTTT	few	TRBJ2-2	TRBD2	17	TRBV29-1
CASSFPSGRGFSYNEQFF	TGTGCCAGCAGCTTTCCCAGCGGGAGGGGCTTCTCCTACAATGAGCAGTTCTTC	.	TRBJ2-1	TRBD2	18	TRBV11-1
CASSYGQGKLNEQFF	TGTGCCAGCAGTTACGGACAGGGGAAGTTAAATGAGCAGTTCTTC	.	TRBJ2-1	TRBD1	15	TRBV6-5
CASSSGPYGHEQFF	TGTGCCAGCAGTTCCGGCCCCTACGGGCATGAGCAGTTCTTC	few	TRBJ2-1	.	14	TRBV27
CASSLTGVVTEAFF	TGCGCCAGCAGCTTGACAGGGGTGGTCACTGAAGCTTTCTTT	.	TRBJ1-1	TRBD1	14	TRBV5-1
CAISESWTTIEPPQHF	TGTGCCATCAGTGAAAGTTGGACGACAATCGAACCGCCCCAGCATTTT	few	TRBJ1-5	.	16	TRBV10-3
CASSMRFQETQYF	TGTGCCAGCAGTATGCGGTTCCAAGAGACCCAGTACTTC	few	TRBJ2-5	.	13	TRBV28
CSAQGRDPGKLFF	TGCAGTGCTCAGGGCAGGGATCCAGGAAAACTGTTTTTT	few	TRBJ1-4	.	13	TRBV20-1
CASSPGVTEAFF	TGTGCCAGCAGCCCCGGGGTCACTGAAGCTTTCTTT	.	TRBJ1-1	.	12	TRBV7-2
CSAKINSGSLDEQFF	TGCAGTGCTAAGATAAATAGCGGGAGTCTGGATGAGCAGTTCTTC	.	TRBJ2-1	TRBD2	15	TRBV20-1
CASSLTGGEQYF	TGCGCCAGCAGTTTGACAGGCGGGGAGCAGTACTTC	.	TRBJ2-7	.	12	TRBV5-1
CASSLRQGEAFF	TGTGCCAGCAGCCTCAGACAGGGAGAAGCTTTCTTT	.	TRBJ1-1	TRBD1	12	TRBV7-8
CASSYDGLAFYEQYF	TGTGCCAGCAGTTACGACGGACTAGCGTTCTACGAGCAGTACTTC	many	TRBJ2-7	TRBD2	15	TRBV6-5